The entry below describes one TCR beta chain. This clone occurred once. Its antigen target is currently unknown. Qualities for individual bases were not recorded, and no much larger clone is one base off. There are 16 amino acids in the CDR3, from cysteine to phenylalanine inclusive. Only CDR3 DNA remains: 48 bases, in frame from the first base. Deletion took 7 bases off V and 3 bases off J, with a span of 19 bases between the germline ends. From the germline V gene (reference sequence), CDR1 is LGHDT and CDR2 is YNNKEL. The source of the sample is a study of blood T cell repertoires in COVID-19 (dated by TCRdb to 2018 to 2020). In the study overall: Samples from collaborators originated in the United States, Italy and Spain and spanned both the acute and convalescent phases of COVID-19. The repertoires were made available in a free public database intended to serve as a resource for research on the immune response to SARS-CoV-2. Samples were obtained from the ongoing ImmuneRACE study (first 160 participants) and from 1,000 to 1,500 subjects provided by 6 global collaborators. Sample metadata almost always included a de-identified subject ID, COVID-19 status, age in years and sex. Where available, HLA class I and class II types were obtained from metadata supplied by the sample provider rather than from assay-based typing. The dataset comprised deeply sampled blood TCRbeta repertoires from subjects exposed to, actively infected with, or recovered from COVID-19. The prospective study material was composed of cDNA or gDNA derived from T cells, B-cell-depleted T cells, or PBMCs.

The collaborating institutions used their own protocols to collect whole blood in K2EDTA tubes. For TCRbeta analysis, collaborators shipped samples as frozen whole blood, isolated PBMCs, or DNA extracted from either of those sample types. TCRbeta CDR3 regions were amplified from genomic DNA by means of the immunoSEQ Assay, a bias-controlled multiplex PCR. On the authors' methods: The number of nucleated cells in each sample was estimated by amplification of reference gene primers within the assay. To quantify the absolute abundance of each unique TCRbeta CDR3 rearrangement, sequence reads were collapsed and filtered. For each sample, productive Simpson clonality was calculated as the square root of Simpson's diversity index over productive rearrangements. TCRdb provides this immuneACCESS table in a form limited to in-frame rearrangements. Some clones are lacking; in checked studies, under half of them reflect an unresolved V gene, and why the rest are absent is not known. That table is the source of V, J and clone size, and D and trimming were worked out from the DNA. Across this sample there are hundreds of thousands of clones, with roughly 90% seen only once. Clones ranked in the top ten supply 2% to 2.5% of the sample.

Results the study describes overall, beyond this receptor: The quantity of clinical and demographic metadata differed by source and by participant and was supplied without curation.

The sequence is built from TRBV3-1 (or the pseudogene TRBV3-2) and TRBJ1-3; the D gene is perhaps TRBD1, from 5 matching bases. The TCR was taken from a woman aged 45-59 years with acute or convalescent COVID-19. What was sequenced was peripheral blood. The DNA is TGTGCCAGCACAACCCAGGGCCCCCTGAGTGGAAACACCATATATTTT. This codes for CASTTQGPLSGNTIYF.